These 25 T cell receptor beta chains were all obtained from the same sample, sequenced in a study of CD8+CD57+ T cells in acquired aplastic anemia. Genomic DNA, the template, was used for profiling of the TCR beta VDJ and CDR3. In TCRdb, the reads were re-called with MiXCR into one record per CDR3 protein. The data show approximately 65,000 distinct CDR3 sequences, less than 65% seen once. The specimen was sorted CD4+, CD8+, or CD8+CD57+ T cells (not recorded which) from PBMCs. The receptors here all came from a human donor in good health, serving as a control.

V gene TRBV29-1 combines with J gene TRBJ1-2; 7 bases fit TRBD1. J gave up 2 bases and V 7 bases, and 4 bases lay outside the gene matches. The CDR3 covers 12 residues. The germline V gene has CDR1 SQVTM and CDR2 ANQGSEA. The CDR3, as DNA: TGCAGCGGGCTGACAGGGAACTATGGCTACACCTTC. Its protein product is CSGLTGNYGYTF.

This clonotype was seen at least ten times. The CDR3 is CASSQVTANYGYTF. CDR3 sequence (DNA): TGTGCCAGCAGCCAAGTGACAGCTAACTATGGCTACACCTTC. This chain uses TRBV14 with TRBJ1-2; D is possibly TRBD1 (5 bases). CDR3 length: 14 residues. Germline V gene data show CDR1 as SGHDN and CDR2 as FVKESK. V dropped 1 base and J dropped 0 bases, with 6 bases sitting between them.

The V gene is TRBV6-1, the J gene TRBJ1-1; D is ambiguous. Trimming shortened V by 6 bases and J by 1 base, and 15 bases separated the two germline ends. The CDR3 is made up of 15 amino acids. Germline V gene sequence: CDR1 MNHNS, CDR2 SASEGT. The CDR3 loop reads CASSVAGRANTEAFF. DNA of the CDR3: TGTGCCAGCAGCGTAGCGGGGAGGGCGAACACTGAAGCTTTCTTT.

In this sample, this clonotype turned up once. The chain recombines TRBV20-1 with TRBJ2-5; tentatively, D is TRBD2 (6 bases). The V gene lost 0 bases and the J gene lost 4 bases, with 18 bases spanning the gap. Germline CDR1 is DFQATT and CDR2 is SNEGSKA (reference sequence). This CDR3 is built from 16 residues. This CDR3 is CSARDGSSEAGETQYF. Written as DNA, the CDR3 is TGCAGTGCTAGAGATGGGTCTAGCGAGGCGGGAGAGACCCAGTACTTC.

Relative to its sample, this clonotype is medium-sized. The chain combines TRBV29-1 with TRBJ2-5, with TRBD2 matching 12 bases. Germline values: CDR1 SQVTM, CDR2 ANQGSEA. V was pared by 1 base and J by 4 bases, with 1 base of the junction left unmatched. This CDR3 is built from 14 residues. CDR3 DNA sequence: TGCAGCGTTGAAGGGACTAGCGGGATAGAGACCCAGTACTTC. This gives the protein CSVEGTSGIETQYF.

The chain couples TRBV5-1 to TRBJ2-5; no firm D call. The CDR3 is 12 residues long. Trimming stripped 3 bases from V and 0 bases from J, with 3 bases between. CDR1 and CDR2 (germline): SGHRS, YFSETQ. The CDR3 is CASSWDQETQYF. The CDR3 DNA reads TGCGCCAGCAGCTGGGACCAAGAGACCCAGTACTTC.

This chain joins TRBV20-1 and TRBJ2-7; D is ambiguous. Germline CDR1 is DFQATT and CDR2 is SNEGSKA (reference sequence). The CDR3 sequence is 12 residues long. V gave up 3 bases and J gave up 4 bases, with 10 bases separating them. This CDR3 reads CSARPPGYEQYF. Here the CDR3 DNA reads TGCAGTGCTAGGCCCCCTGGTTACGAGCAGTACTTC.

The table lists this clonotype with a count of one. The CDR3 loop reads CASRRGQGIYGYTF. The CDR3 DNA sequence: TGTGCCAGCAGACGGGGACAGGGAATCTATGGCTACACCTTC. The V gene is TRBV2, the J gene TRBJ1-2, with TRBD1 matching over 9 bases. The CDR3 covers 14 residues. The ends lost 6 bases at V and 4 bases at J; junction bases unmatched: 6. CDR1 and CDR2 from the germline V gene are SNHLY and FYNNEI.

The chain joins TRBV7-3 to TRBJ2-7; D remains ambiguous. Trimming shortened V by 4 bases and J by 0 bases, and 10 bases separated the two germline ends. CDR1 and CDR2 from the germline V gene are SGHTA and FQGTGA. This CDR3 spans 14 amino acids. CDR3: CASSSHLSSYEQYF. DNA of the CDR3: TGTGCCAGCAGCTCCCACCTAAGCTCCTACGAGCAGTACTTC.

The J gene is TRBJ1-5, the V gene TRBV29-1, with D tentatively TRBD1 (5 bases). Trimming removed 6 bases at V and 3 bases at J, with 6 bases between. The CDR3 covers 11 residues. Germline V gene sequence: CDR1 SQVTM, CDR2 ANQGSEA. DNA of the CDR3: TGCAGCGTGGGGGACAATCAGCCCCAGCATTTT. It is translated as CSVGDNQPQHF.

For this clonotype: A much more abundant neighbour one base away suggests this may be a read error. V usage is TRBV5-1 and J usage is TRBJ2-1; 10 bases match TRBD2. The CDR3 is 16 amino acids. CDR1 SGHRS and CDR2 YFSETQ come from the germline V gene. CDR3 nucleotides: TGCGCCAGCAGCGGGGTAGCGGGAGGCTTTGTCAATGAGCACTTCTTC. Its translation: CASSGVAGGFVNEHFF.

The DNA for the CDR3 is TGTGCCACCAGCAGGGGGGGAATCAACACTGAAGCTTTCTTT. Protein sequence: CATSRGGINTEAFF. The V gene is TRBV15, the J gene TRBJ1-1, with D possibly TRBD1 on 5 matching bases. This CDR3 spans 14 amino acids. Trimming stripped 3 bases from V and 2 bases from J, with 10 bases between. Germline V gives CDR1 LNHNV, CDR2 YYDKDF (reference sequence).

The chain couples TRBV29-1 to TRBJ1-1; unclear D gene. V was trimmed by 6 bases and J by 6 bases, leaving 11 bases between them. The CDR3 is 11 residues long. Germline V CDR1 and CDR2: SQVTM, ANQGSEA. Written as DNA, the CDR3 is TGCAGCGTAGACCTCTTCGCTGAAGCTTTCTTT. Its protein product is CSVDLFAEAFF.

V and J are TRBV25-1 and TRBJ1-2; possibly TRBD1 for D (5 bases). CDR1 and CDR2 from the germline V gene are MGHDK and SYGVNS. The CDR3 is 15 residues long. Deletions cut 6 bases from V and 0 bases from J, with 14 bases between. CDR3 sequence reads: CASSPGILANYGYTF. CDR3 bases: TGTGCCAGCAGCCCAGGGATTCTCGCTAACTATGGCTACACCTTC.

The chain joins TRBV29-1 to TRBJ2-7; the D call may be TRBD1 or TRBD2 (5 bases each). Trimming pared 4 bases from V and 7 bases from J, leaving 11 bases between. This CDR3 has 11 residues. Looked up from germline, CDR1 is SQVTM and CDR2 is ANQGSEA. Here the CDR3 reads CSVGGPYEQYF. The DNA of the CDR3 is TGCAGCGTTGGGGGACCTTATGAGCAGTACTTC.

In this sample, this clonotype turned up a few times. The genes are TRBV2 and TRBJ2-5; TRBD2 matches at 10 bases. The J call may be incorrect, as the DNA end agrees better with TRBJ2-7. The CDR3 length is 13 residues. From germline, CDR1 is SNHLY and CDR2 FYNNEI. CDR3 region: CACQREGTYEQYV. CDR3 DNA: TGTGCCTGCCAGCGGGAGGGAACCTACGAGCAGTACGTC.

This clonotype was counted at least ten times. This chain uses TRBV7-9 with TRBJ1-4; perhaps TRBD1 as D (6 bases). Deletions cut 5 bases from V and 4 bases from J, with 23 bases between. CDR1 SEHNR and CDR2 FQNEAQ come from the germline V gene (reference sequence). The CDR3 extends over 18 amino acids. The CDR3 is CASSRGLQGVSGNEKLFF. The DNA of the CDR3 is TGTGCCAGCAGCCGAGGGCTACAGGGAGTGAGTGGTAATGAAAAACTGTTTTTT.

In this sample, this clonotype turned up many times. The chain combines TRBV12-3 or TRBV12-4 with TRBJ2-1; TRBD2 matches 9 bases. The CDR3 is made up of 15 amino acids. J gave up 7 bases and V 3 bases, and 7 bases lay outside the gene matches. As DNA, the CDR3 is TGTGCCAGCAGTTTCGGGCTAGCGGGAACGAATGAGCAGTTCTTC. This gives the protein CASSFGLAGTNEQFF.

V is TRBV11-2 and J is TRBJ2-2; weak D call: TRBD2 (5 bases). V was shortened by 5 bases and J by 5 bases, with 24 bases between the two germline ends. The CDR3 is 18 amino acids. Germline CDR1 and CDR2: SGHAT and FQNNGV. The CDR3 reads CASSPVVVVGVRTGELFF. CDR3 DNA: TGTGCCAGCAGCCCAGTAGTGGTGGTGGGAGTGCGAACCGGGGAGCTGTTTTTT.

The V call is TRBV19, the J call TRBJ1-2; 9 nucleotides match TRBD1. Germline trimming cut 6 bases from V and 7 bases from J; bases unmatched to any gene: 6. CDR1 and CDR2 from the germline V gene are LNHDA and SQIVND (reference sequence). The CDR3 extends over 13 amino acids. DNA of the CDR3: TGTGCCAGTAGGGACAGGGGTTTAGGTGGCTACACCTTC. Translated, it gives CASRDRGLGGYTF.

This chain links TRBV10-3 with TRBJ1-2, with a possible D match to TRBD1 (5 bases). Between the trimmed V and J ends, which lost 3 bases and 8 bases, there was a span of 13 bases. CDR3 length: 13 amino acids. CDR1 ENHRY and CDR2 SYGVKD come from the germline V gene. CDR3 bases: TGTGCCATCAGTGATTTTGAGGGGCAAGGCTACACCTTC. Translated: CAISDFEGQGYTF.

This clonotype was counted ten times or more. This chain connects TRBV20-1 to TRBJ1-1; the D gene is possibly TRBD1 (6 bases). Per germline, CDR1 DFQATT and CDR2 SNEGSKA (reference sequence). The length of the CDR3 is 13 residues. V was trimmed by 5 bases and J by 0 bases, leaving 10 bases between them. For the CDR3, the DNA is TGCAGTGCTGTACAGGGAGTGAACACTGAAGCTTTCTTT. Translating it yields CSAVQGVNTEAFF.

The J gene is TRBJ2-1, the V gene TRBV29-1, with D perhaps matching TRBD2 (6 bases). This CDR3 region has 15 residues. Germline CDR1 is SQVTM and CDR2 is ANQGSEA. V lost 4 bases and J lost 5, with 18 bases in between. Here the CDR3 reads CSVGTPAGLNNEQFF. In nucleotides, the CDR3 is TGCAGCGTTGGCACACCCGCGGGACTCAACAATGAGCAGTTCTTC.

This clonotype was seen only a few times. A read error may be the cause here, since a much bigger clone is one base away. The chain combines TRBV24-1 with TRBJ1-5; D is uncertain. Germline values: CDR1 KGHDR, CDR2 SFDVKD. V lost 4 bases, J lost 4 bases, and 10 bases lay in between. There are 14 residues in the CDR3. CDR3 residues: CATSESGKNQPQHF. The CDR3 region has the DNA TGTGCCACCAGTGAGTCGGGCAAAAATCAGCCCCAGCATTTT.

The V and J genes are TRBV10-3 and TRBJ2-7; possible D gene TRBD1, 5 bases. CDR1 and CDR2 (germline): ENHRY, SYGVKD. CDR3 length: 15 amino acids. V was cut by 2 bases and J by 0 bases, with 11 bases left in between. CDR3 amino acids: CAISERGSSSYEQYF. The CDR3 coding sequence is TGTGCCATCAGTGAGAGGGGTTCTAGCTCCTACGAGCAGTACTTC.